Listed here are 27 T cell receptor beta chains from one sample, sequenced in a study of blood T cell repertoires in COVID-19. Profiling relied on immunoSEQ multiplex PCR, and the TCRdb table lists in-frame clones only, not all of them. The sample consists of roughly 37,000 clones, 78% of them appearing once. The sample comprised peripheral blood. The receptors here all came from a man in his 60s with acute or convalescent COVID-19.

The chain uses TRBV3-1 (or the pseudogene TRBV3-2) and TRBJ2-3; 9 nucleotides match TRBD1. Germline CDR1 reads LGHDT; CDR2 reads YNNKEL (reference sequence). The CDR3 is 15 amino acids. The junction had 8 bases not matched to a gene; V was cut back by 1 base and J by 9 bases. The CDR3 bases are TGTGCCAGCAGCCAAGCGGCGACAGGGGGGGGGACGCAGTATTTT. Protein: CASSQAATGGGTQYF.

V is TRBV5-1 and J is TRBJ2-5, with 10 bases aligning to TRBD1. This CDR3 is built from 15 residues. Germline-derived CDR1 and CDR2 are SGHRS and YFSETQ. After removal of 3 bases from V and 0 bases from J, the junction contained 2 bases not matched to a gene. The DNA for the CDR3 is TGCGCCAGCAGCTGGACAGGGGGACACCAAGAGACCCAGTACTTC. Its translation: CASSWTGGHQETQYF.

This clone came up a few times. The rearrangement links TRBV3-1 (or the pseudogene TRBV3-2) to TRBJ2-1; the match to TRBD2 covers 10 bases. The V and J ends lost 5 bases and 3 bases, in that order; junction bases with no gene match: 19. The length of the CDR3 is 20 residues. Germline-derived CDR1 and CDR2 are LGHDT and YNNKEL (reference sequence). Here the CDR3 reads CASSFRTSGSPGRVYNEQFF. The CDR3 region has the DNA TGTGCCAGCAGCTTCCGGACTAGCGGAAGCCCTGGGAGGGTCTACAATGAGCAGTTCTTC.

The chain is built from TRBV24-1 and TRBJ1-3; TRBD1 matches 7 bases. The germline CDR1 and CDR2 sequences are KGHDR and SFDVKD. This CDR3 has 15 amino acids. The V and J ends lost 3 bases and 5 bases, in that order; junction bases with no gene match: 6. The CDR3 region has the DNA TGTGCCACCAGTGATAATGGGGACAGAAGAAACACCATATATTTT. Translated, it gives CATSDNGDRRNTIYF.

The chain is built from TRBV11-3 and TRBJ1-5; D ambiguous. CDR3 length: 15 amino acids. Germline CDR1 reads SGHNT; CDR2 reads YENEEA. Trimming pared 0 bases from V and 5 bases from J, leaving 11 bases between. CDR3 sequence: CASSLEGSPDQPQHF. Written as DNA, the CDR3 is TGTGCCAGCAGCTTAGAAGGGAGTCCTGATCAGCCCCAGCATTTT.

CDR3 residues: CASSLISGNTGELFF. Here the CDR3 DNA reads TGTGCCAGCAGCTTAATTAGCGGGAACACCGGGGAGCTGTTTTTT. V and J are TRBV7-6 and TRBJ2-2; D may be TRBD2 (6 bases). Germline values: CDR1 SGHVS, CDR2 FNYEAQ. CDR3 length: 15 amino acids. The ends were cut back, 2 bases at V and 1 base at J, with 8 bases in the middle.

The V gene is TRBV11-3, the J gene TRBJ1-1, with D hard to call. The germline V gene has CDR1 SGHNT and CDR2 YENEEA. V was clipped by 5 bases and J by 3 bases, with 10 bases between them. The CDR3 length is 13 residues. CDR3 sequence: CASSRVLDTEAFF. DNA for the CDR3: TGTGCCAGCAGCCGGGTGTTGGACACTGAAGCTTTCTTT.

The chain is built from TRBV9 and TRBJ2-1, with D hard to call. The V end lost 3 bases, the J end lost 4 bases, and 17 bases lay between the germline ends. CDR3 length: 16 residues. Germline CDR1 and CDR2: SGDLS and YYNGEE. CDR3 DNA: TGTGCCAGCAGCGCCCGTGGGCAATCCAAGTACAATGAGCAGTTCTTC. Residues: CASSARGQSKYNEQFF.

The chain uses TRBV7-2 and TRBJ2-1; TRBD2 matches at 12 bases. The CDR3 is made up of 17 amino acids. V was clipped by 1 base and J by 9 bases; unmatched bases: 10. Germline V gene sequence: CDR1 SGHTA, CDR2 FQGNSA. The CDR3 sequence: CASSLGGAGLAGPEQFF. DNA for the CDR3: TGTGCCAGCAGCTTAGGAGGGGCGGGACTAGCGGGCCCTGAGCAGTTCTTC.

This clone was found a few times. The chain combines TRBV9 with TRBJ2-7; 7 nucleotides align to TRBD1. Germline V gene lookup returns CDR1 SGDLS and CDR2 YYNGEE. Trimming cost V 4 bases and J 9 bases; bases outside gene matches: 7. CDR3 size: 12 residues. CDR3 DNA sequence: TGTGCCAGCAGCCCAGGGACAGCCCCGCAGTACTTC. Translating gives CASSPGTAPQYF.

V usage is TRBV11-2 and J usage is TRBJ2-3, with TRBD1 matching 10 bases. With 5 bases clipped from V and 3 bases from J, the junction kept 5 bases outside the gene matches. There are 15 residues in the CDR3. CDR1 is SGHAT and CDR2 is FQNNGV in the germline V gene. This CDR3 reads CASSATGGATDTQYF. CDR3 coding DNA: TGTGCCAGCAGCGCGACAGGGGGCGCGACAGATACGCAGTATTTT.

V is TRBV10-3 and J is TRBJ2-7; D is uncertain. CDR1 and CDR2 from the germline V gene are ENHRY and SYGVKD. This CDR3 comprises 12 residues. V lost 5 bases and J lost 1, with 6 bases in between. The CDR3 loop reads CAISPVSYEQYF. The DNA for the CDR3 is TGTGCCATCAGTCCCGTGTCCTACGAGCAGTACTTC.

The chain employs TRBV6-5 and TRBJ1-2, with D tentatively TRBD1 (5 bases). The CDR3 contains 13 residues. Deletions cut 9 bases from V and 0 bases from J, with 11 bases between. CDR1 and CDR2 from the germline V gene are MNHEY and SVGAGI. The CDR3 nucleotides read TGTGCCAGTTGGGGGGTGGCTAACTATGGCTACACCTTC. Protein product: CASWGVANYGYTF.

This chain uses TRBV9 with TRBJ2-5; D perhaps matches TRBD2 (7 bases). Germline values: CDR1 SGDLS, CDR2 YYNGEE. Trimming took 5 bases from V and 5 from J, leaving 25 bases between them. The CDR3 is 17 residues long. CDR3 DNA: TGTGCCAGCAGTGGAACATTCCGGAGAGGGGGGGAGGAGACCCAGTACTTC. Protein sequence: CASSGTFRRGGEETQYF.

This clone has just a few counts. The gene calls are TRBV7-2 and TRBJ2-3; 7 bases match TRBD2. Germline lookup yields CDR1 SGHTA and CDR2 FQGNSA. The CDR3 contains 17 residues. Trimming took 5 bases from V and 2 from J; bases not matched to a gene: 13. CDR3 DNA sequence: TGTGCCAGCAGCCGCCGGGGGAGGGCGGGAACCACAGATACGCAGTATTTT. Residues: CASSRRGRAGTTDTQYF.

This clone was recorded once. The chain recombines TRBV2 with TRBJ1-3, with a tentative D call TRBD1 (6 bases). In germline, CDR1 is SNHLY, CDR2 FYNNEI. This CDR3 is built from 15 residues. V was cut by 1 base and J by 0 bases, with 7 bases left in between. In nucleotides, the CDR3 is TGTGCCAGCAGTGAAGGGACAGACTCTGGAAACACCATATATTTT. It is translated as CASSEGTDSGNTIYF.

The chain has TRBV4-3 and TRBJ1-2; no firm D call. Trimming cost V 1 base and J 7 bases, with 10 bases left between them. CDR1 and CDR2 (germline): LGHNA, YSLEER. CDR3 length: 13 amino acids. In DNA form, the CDR3 reads TGCGCCAGCAGCCAAGGAGGCTATGGTGGCTACACCTTC. Amino acids: CASSQGGYGGYTF.

The chain joins TRBV24-1 to TRBJ2-3; 7 bases line up with TRBD1. This CDR3 region has 16 residues. Germline V gene data show CDR1 as KGHDR and CDR2 as SFDVKD. V trimming: 4 bases; J trimming: 2 bases; junction bases outside the gene matches: 8. This chain's CDR3 is CATSETGQDLTDTQYF. CDR3 DNA: TGTGCCACCAGTGAGACAGGACAGGACCTCACAGATACGCAGTATTTT.

The chain has TRBV5-1 and TRBJ2-7; 7 bases align to TRBD1. Trimming removed 3 bases from V and 4 bases from J; junction bases left unmatched: 10. This CDR3 spans 15 amino acids. Germline values: CDR1 SGHRS, CDR2 YFSETQ. CDR3 loop: CASSYTWDRSYEQYF. Written as DNA, the CDR3 is TGCGCCAGCAGCTATACCTGGGACAGATCATACGAGCAGTACTTC.

V and J are TRBV7-2 and TRBJ2-5; 7 bases are a match to TRBD1. Germline CDR1 SGHTA, CDR2 FQGNSA. CDR3 length equals 16 residues. With V trimmed by 5 bases and J by 5 bases, 14 bases remained unmatched. The CDR3 sequence: CASSPRRQGGTETQYF. The CDR3 nucleotides are TGTGCCAGCAGCCCCCGACGACAGGGTGGAACGGAGACCCAGTACTTC.

This chain joins TRBV4-1 and TRBJ2-1, with 7 positions matching TRBD1. The CDR3 runs 17 residues. CDR1 and CDR2 from the germline V gene are MGHRA and YSYEKL. V gave up 1 base and J gave up 1 base; unmatched junction bases: 7. CDR3 loop: CASSQVSTGFSYNEQFF. Written as DNA, the CDR3 is TGCGCCAGCAGCCAAGTATCGACAGGGTTTTCCTACAATGAGCAGTTCTTC.

The chain employs TRBV7-2 and TRBJ2-5; 8 bases match TRBD2. The length of the CDR3 is 17 residues. Looked up from germline, CDR1 is SGHTA and CDR2 is FQGNSA. The V gene end was trimmed by 1 base and the J gene end by 1 base; junction bases not matched to a gene: 8. This chain's CDR3 is CASSLDVSGVVQETQYF. The CDR3 coding sequence is TGTGCCAGCAGCTTAGATGTTAGCGGGGTGGTCCAAGAGACCCAGTACTTC.

The chain uses TRBV12-1 and TRBJ2-1; whether TRBD2, the table's D call, matches the DNA was not checked. TRBV12-1 is reported as a pseudogene. This CDR3 has 14 residues. CDR3 coding DNA: TGTGCCAGCAGCCGAGCGGGAGCCTACAATGAGCAGTTCTTC. Its protein product is CASSRAGAYNEQFF.

V and J are TRBV9 and TRBJ2-3; no reliable D call. The ends were cut back, 0 bases at V and 0 bases at J, with 17 bases in the middle. The germline V gene has CDR1 SGDLS and CDR2 YYNGEE. The CDR3 contains 18 residues. The DNA for the CDR3 is TGTGCCAGCAGCGTAGGCAACTCAATTTGGGCTAGCACAGATACGCAGTATTTT. Residues: CASSVGNSIWASTDTQYF.

In nucleotides, the CDR3 is TGCAGCGTTGGCAGTTACGAGCAGTACTTC. Protein sequence: CSVGSYEQYF. This sequence joins TRBV29-1 and TRBJ2-7; D remains unclear. V dropped 4 bases and J dropped 4 bases, with 5 bases sitting between them. CDR1 is SQVTM, CDR2 ANQGSEA, per germline. This CDR3 region has 10 residues.

The gene calls are TRBV27 and TRBJ1-3; D is undetermined. Germline V CDR1 and CDR2: MNHEY, SMNVEV (reference sequence). V lost 10 bases, J lost 0 bases, and 4 bases lay in between. CDR3 size: 11 residues. CDR3 region: CATFSGNTIYF. CDR3 in DNA: TGTGCCACGTTCTCTGGAAACACCATATATTTT.

In this sample, this clone turned up once. The V call is TRBV29-1, the J call TRBJ2-7, with D maybe TRBD2 (6 bases). The CDR3 is made up of 14 amino acids. Trimming cost V 3 bases and J 2 bases, with 14 bases left between them. CDR1 is SQVTM, CDR2 ANQGSEA, per germline. CDR3 region: CSVDGGASPYEQYF. Written as DNA, the CDR3 is TGCAGCGTTGACGGGGGAGCGTCTCCCTACGAGCAGTACTTC.